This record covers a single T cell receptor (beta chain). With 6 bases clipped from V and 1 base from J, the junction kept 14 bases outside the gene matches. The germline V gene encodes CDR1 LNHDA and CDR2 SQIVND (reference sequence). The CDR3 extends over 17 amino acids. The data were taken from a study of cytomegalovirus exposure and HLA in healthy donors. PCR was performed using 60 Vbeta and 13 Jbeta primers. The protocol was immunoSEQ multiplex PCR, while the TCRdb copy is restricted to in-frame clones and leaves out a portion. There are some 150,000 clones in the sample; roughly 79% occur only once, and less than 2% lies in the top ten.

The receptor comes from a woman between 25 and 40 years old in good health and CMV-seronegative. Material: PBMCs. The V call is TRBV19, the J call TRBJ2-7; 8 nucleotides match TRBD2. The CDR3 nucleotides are TGTGCCAGTAGGAGGGTTGTGTCGGGAGGGGGTTCCTACGAGCAGTACTTC. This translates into CASRRVVSGGGSYEQYF. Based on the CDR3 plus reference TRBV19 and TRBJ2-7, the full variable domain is DGGITQSPKYLFRKEGQNVTLSCEQNLNHDAMYWYRQDPGQGLRLIYYSQIVNDFQKGDIAEGYSVSREKKESFPLTVTSAQKNPTAFYLCASRRVVSGGGSYEQYFGPGTRLTVT.